The 31 T cell receptor beta chains below come from one sample, sequenced in a study of regulatory T cells in long-lasting Graves disease. Time point denoted: newly diagnosed GD, antithyroid drugs for less than 3 months. RNA isolated from PBMCs was used to make the TCR library. Through Arm-PCR of CDR3 regions and iRepertoire HTBI primers, TCR beta libraries were built. TCRdb used MiXCR to reprocess the multiplex PCR reads, holding one entry per CDR3 protein. The data hold roughly 420,000 distinct CDR3 sequences, with 15% to 20% observed a single time. Another study also made use of these data, one on T cells in Graves' hyperthyroidism and ophthalmopathy.

The specimen was peripheral blood mononuclear cells (PBMCs), collected at new diagnosis, from a patient treated with antithyroid drugs. These TCRs come from a woman in her 30s with Graves disease.

There are many counts of this clonotype. The chain has TRBV4-2 and TRBJ2-2; D gene uncertain. CDR3 length: 14 residues. V lost 0 bases to trimming and J lost 3 bases, with 5 bases between them. Germline V gene data show CDR1 as LGHNA and CDR2 as YNFKEQ. CDR3 protein: CASSQEGDTGELFF. The CDR3 DNA follows: TGTGCCAGCAGCCAAGAGGGCGACACCGGGGAGCTGTTTTTT.

The V gene is TRBV7-9, the J gene TRBJ2-1, with 16 bases that match TRBD2. The CDR3 is made up of 17 amino acids. Germline CDR1 SEHNR, CDR2 FQNEAQ (reference sequence). Unmatched junction bases numbered 7, after V lost 3 bases and J lost 8 bases. CDR3 in amino acids: CASSFPGLAGGPDEQFF. CDR3 nucleotides: TGTGCCAGCAGCTTCCCGGGACTAGCGGGAGGGCCGGATGAGCAGTTCTTC.

The CDR3 here is CASSVGALAGFYEQYF. In DNA, the CDR3 is TGTGCCAGCAGCGTAGGTGCACTAGCGGGGTTCTACGAGCAGTACTTC. This chain connects TRBV9 to TRBJ2-7; TRBD2 matches at 10 bases. Per the germline V gene, CDR1 is SGDLS and CDR2 is YYNGEE. Trimming cost V 0 bases and J 3 bases; bases outside gene matches: 6. The CDR3 is made up of 16 amino acids.

This clonotype was seen many times. In DNA form, the CDR3 reads TGTGCCAGCAGCTCATTAGGACTAGCGGGAGGGGAGCAGTTCTTC. Protein: CASSSLGLAGGEQFF. The rearrangement links TRBV7-3 to TRBJ2-1, with 15 nucleotides matching TRBD2. The CDR3 has 15 residues. After removal of 4 bases from V and 10 bases from J, the junction contained 5 bases not matched to a gene. Germline lookup yields CDR1 SGHTA and CDR2 FQGTGA.

This clonotype has more than one count but fewer than ten. The V gene is TRBV20-1, the J gene TRBJ2-3; 8 nucleotides line up with TRBD1. The CDR3 consists of 14 residues. The germline V gene has CDR1 DFQATT and CDR2 SNEGSKA (reference sequence). V lost 4 bases to trimming and J lost 4 bases; unmatched junction nucleotides: 7. This CDR3 is CSAKGRGQADTQYF. The DNA for the CDR3 is TGCAGTGCTAAGGGCAGGGGGCAGGCAGATACGCAGTATTTT.

Points on this clonotype: This may arise from a read error, as a much more abundant clone is one base away. The chain joins TRBV2 to TRBJ1-2, with TRBD1 identical over 7 bases. The germline CDR1 and CDR2 sequences are SNHLY and FYNNEI. The length of the CDR3 is 14 residues. The CDR3 coding sequence is TGTGTCAGCACACAATTCGCCACAGGGGATGGCTACACCTTC. Its protein product is CVSTQFATGDGYTF. Looking up the rest from reference TRBV2 and TRBJ1-2 gives the full variable domain: EPEVTQTPSHQVTQMGQEVILRCVPISNHLYFYWYRQILGQKVEFLVSFYNNEISEKSEIFDDQFSVERPDGSNFTLKIRSTKLEDSAMYFCVSTQFATGDGYTFGSGTRLTVV.

This clonotype was picked up many times. The chain employs TRBV30 and TRBJ1-1; the D is unclear. CDR3 length equals 12 residues. The V gene's germline CDR1 is GTSNPN and CDR2 SVGIG (reference sequence). Trimming left V 2 bases short and J 3 bases short, with 7 bases between. The CDR3 DNA is TGTGCCTGGAGTCTCCGATACACTGAAGCTTTCTTT. Amino acid sequence: CAWSLRYTEAFF. The variable domain in full, with the rest retrieved from reference TRBV30 and TRBJ1-1, is SQTIHQWPATLVQPVGSPLSLECTVEGTSNPNLYWYRQAAGRGLQLLFYSVGIGQISSEVPQNLSASRPQDRQFILSSKKLLLSDSGFYLCAWSLRYTEAFFGQGTRLTVV.

The V gene is TRBV5-6, the J gene TRBJ2-3, with D maybe TRBD1 (6 bases). Trimming stripped 0 bases from V and 9 bases from J, with 14 bases between. Germline V CDR1 and CDR2: SGHDT, YYEEEE. The CDR3 spans 14 residues. The CDR3 DNA follows: TGTGCCAGCAGCTTGGGGGTCGGGGACACAACGCAGTATTTT. This translates into CASSLGVGDTTQYF.

This clonotype was recorded many times. The gene calls are TRBV5-6 and TRBJ1-1; 7 bases match TRBD1. Germline lookup yields CDR1 SGHDT and CDR2 YYEEEE. Trimming cost V 3 bases and J 6 bases; bases outside gene matches: 11. The CDR3 is made up of 15 amino acids. The CDR3 bases are TGTGCCAGCAGCTCACAGACAGGGAAGATCTCTGAAGCTTTCTTT. Its protein product is CASSSQTGKISEAFF.

The rearrangement links TRBV20-1 to TRBJ2-7, with no clear D. CDR1 is DFQATT and CDR2 is SNEGSKA in the germline V gene (reference sequence). The CDR3 is made up of 15 amino acids. V was shortened by 3 bases and J by 0 bases, with 15 bases between the two germline ends. CDR3 residues: CSASTAVTYSYEQYF. The CDR3 coding sequence is TGCAGTGCTAGTACGGCCGTTACGTACTCCTACGAGCAGTACTTC.

This clonotype was counted many times. The chain joins TRBV5-6 to TRBJ1-1, with 8 bases lining up with TRBD1. Trimming cost V 4 bases and J 1 base; bases outside gene matches: 9. CDR1 SGHDT and CDR2 YYEEEE come from the germline V gene. The CDR3 is made up of 16 amino acids. CDR3: CASSTDRGFENTEAFF. As DNA, the CDR3 is TGTGCCAGCAGCACCGACAGGGGATTTGAGAACACTGAAGCTTTCTTT.

As to this clonotype: This likely came from a read error, as a far larger clone is one base away. This chain uses TRBV6-1 with TRBJ2-7; 10 bases are shared with TRBD2. The CDR3 consists of 15 residues. Germline CDR1 MNHNS, CDR2 SASEGT. Here the CDR3 DNA reads TGTGCCAGCAGTTCCGGGACTAGCGCTACCTACGGGCAGTACTTC. Translation gives CASSSGTSATYGQYF.

This clonotype has a handful of counts. This chain links TRBV29-1 with TRBJ2-3, with D uncertain. Germline values: CDR1 SQVTM, CDR2 ANQGSEA. The CDR3 has 13 residues. The V end lost 2 bases, the J end lost 0 bases, and 6 bases lay between the germline ends. The CDR3: CSVESSSTDTQYF. DNA of the CDR3: TGCAGCGTTGAATCCTCTAGCACAGATACGCAGTATTTT.

This clonotype has a count of ten or more. This chain links TRBV18 with TRBJ2-5; D is unresolved. CDR1 and CDR2 from the germline V gene are KGHSH and LQKENI. Trimming stripped 0 bases from V and 4 bases from J, with 3 bases between. The length of the CDR3 is 12 residues. CDR3 protein: CASSPPGETQYF. In DNA, the CDR3 is TGTGCCAGCTCACCACCAGGAGAGACCCAGTACTTC.

This clonotype has only a few counts. The CDR3 carries no conserved terminal phenylalanine or tryptophan, so it likely arises from a read error. The DNA is left out, because the CDR3 cannot be placed on it with certainty; the CDR3 is given as TCRdb lists it. The V call is TRBV4-3, the J call TRBJ2-1; TRBD1 is the table's D call and was not checked against the DNA. The germline CDR1 and CDR2 sequences are LGHNA and YSLEER. The CDR3 sequence runs 13 residues, both termini included. The CDR3 sequence: CASSQASGEDWFL.

Remarks on this clonotype: This sequence may be a read error, since a much larger clone differs from it by one base. The chain carries TRBV18 and TRBJ1-5; D is possibly TRBD1 (6 bases). Looked up from germline, CDR1 is KGHSH and CDR2 is LQKENI. CDR3 length equals 16 residues. The CDR3 is CASSPAGAAGNQPLHF. CDR3 in DNA: TGTGCCAGCTCACCGGCAGGGGCCGCCGGGAATCAGCCCCTGCATTTT.

This clonotype has ten or more counts. The junction departs from germline at one end; a sequencing error may be responsible. V usage is TRBV28 and J usage is TRBJ2-7; tentative D call: TRBD1 (5 bases). This CDR3 has 14 amino acids. The germline V gene encodes CDR1 MDHEN and CDR2 SYDVKM. The DNA for the CDR3 is TGTGCCAGCAGTTTATACAGGTCCTCCTCCGAGCAGTACTTC. This codes for CASSLYRSSSEQYF. Combining the CDR3 with reference TRBV28 and TRBJ2-7 gives the whole variable domain DVKVTQSSRYLVKRTGEKVFLECVQDMDHENMFWYRQDPGLGLRLIYFSYDVKMKEKGDIPEGYSVSREKKERFSLILESASTNQTSMYLCASSLYRSSSEQYFGPGTRLTVT.

A few counts support this clonotype. The V gene is TRBV28, the J gene TRBJ1-5; D is possibly TRBD1 (5 bases). The CDR3 is 13 amino acids. Germline V CDR1 and CDR2: MDHEN, SYDVKM. Trimming shortened V by 3 bases and J by 11 bases, and 14 bases separated the two germline ends. Here the CDR3 reads CASSLSGTGSQHF. The CDR3 nucleotides are TGTGCCAGCAGTTTGAGCGGGACCGGGTCCCAGCATTTT. Drawing the rest from reference TRBV28 and TRBJ1-5, the complete variable domain is DVKVTQSSRYLVKRTGEKVFLECVQDMDHENMFWYRQDPGLGLRLIYFSYDVKMKEKGDIPEGYSVSREKKERFSLILESASTNQTSMYLCASSLSGTGSQHFGDGTRLSIL.

This chain uses TRBV2 with TRBJ2-2; 10 nucleotides align to TRBD1. The CDR3 contains 16 residues. In germline, CDR1 is SNHLY, CDR2 FYNNEI. Unmatched junction bases numbered 8, after V lost 5 bases and J lost 5 bases. The CDR3 region has the DNA TGTGCCAGCAGTTTATCCGGGACAGGGGAAACCGGGGAGCTGTTTTTT. This translates into CASSLSGTGETGELFF.

Only a few counts were recorded for this clonotype. The V gene is TRBV20-1, the J gene TRBJ1-1, with 8 bases identical to TRBD1. V lost 3 bases, J lost 5 bases, and 11 bases stayed unmatched. Germline CDR1 is DFQATT and CDR2 is SNEGSKA (reference sequence). The CDR3 contains 15 residues. In DNA, the CDR3 is TGCAGTGCTAGGGTCGGGACAGGTGGGGGGACTGAAGCTTTCTTT. As protein: CSARVGTGGGTEAFF.

For this clonotype: A much larger clone differs from this one at a single base, so this may be a read error. The CDR3 sequence: CASNQGGFADTQYF. The CDR3 coding sequence is TGTGCCAGCAACCAAGGGGGCTTCGCAGATACGCAGTATTTT. The chain recombines TRBV7-3 with TRBJ2-3, with TRBD1 identical over 7 bases. Germline lookup yields CDR1 SGHTA and CDR2 FQGTGA. V lost 7 bases and J lost 4; bases outside the gene matches: 8. The CDR3 length is 14 residues.

This clonotype was seen a handful of times. This rearrangement joins TRBV19 to TRBJ1-1; a possible D gene is TRBD1 (5 bases). CDR3 length: 14 amino acids. V lost 5 bases, J lost 0 bases, and 10 bases lay in between. Germline V gives CDR1 LNHDA, CDR2 SQIVND (reference sequence). The CDR3 here is CASSRQIMNTEAFF. The CDR3 nucleotides read TGTGCCAGTAGTCGACAGATAATGAACACTGAAGCTTTCTTT.

This clonotype turned up a few times. One end of the junction varies from germline; a read error may be responsible. The chain recombines TRBV11-2 with TRBJ2-6; the match to TRBD2 covers 8 bases. The CDR3 runs to 17 residues. Germline V lookup: CDR1 SGHAT, CDR2 FQNNGV. The CDR3 region has the DNA TGTGCCGGCAGCTTTTCGGGGGGGTTCTCTGGGGCCAACGTCCTGACTTTC. Translation: CAGSFSGGFSGANVLTF.

This clonotype was counted many times. The chain employs TRBV11-3 and TRBJ1-2; D might be TRBD1 (6 bases). This CDR3 spans 12 amino acids. V was trimmed by 9 bases and J by 6 bases, leaving 14 bases between them. Germline loops: CDR1 SGHNT, CDR2 YENEEA. The CDR3 sequence: CARATGANGYTF. In DNA form, the CDR3 reads TGTGCCAGGGCGACGGGGGCTAATGGCTACACCTTC.

This chain joins TRBV5-6 and TRBJ2-7, with 7 nucleotides matching TRBD1. J was trimmed by 4 bases and V by 8 bases; bases with no gene match: 9. The CDR3 length is 13 residues. Germline V gives CDR1 SGHDT, CDR2 YYEEEE. CDR3 nucleotides: TGTGCCAGTCAGACAGGGAGTCGGTACGAGCAGTACTTC. This gives the protein CASQTGSRYEQYF.

The V and J genes are TRBV6-2 or TRBV6-3 and TRBJ2-7, with 9 positions matching TRBD1. Germline V gene data show CDR1 as MNHEY and CDR2 as SVGEGT. V trimming: 6 bases; J trimming: 6 bases; junction bases outside the gene matches: 9. This CDR3 spans 14 amino acids. In DNA, the CDR3 is TGTGCCAGCAGAGGGACAGGGCGAGGGGGCGAGCAGTACTTC. Protein: CASRGTGRGGEQYF.

Only a few counts were recorded for this clonotype. This chain connects TRBV29-1 to TRBJ2-2; D is unresolved. The CDR3 sequence is 12 residues long. Trimming stripped 6 bases from V and 7 bases from J, with 12 bases between. CDR1 SQVTM and CDR2 ANQGSEA come from the germline V gene. The CDR3 nucleotides read TGCAGCGTAGACGGCGGCGACGGGGAGCTGTTTTTT. This translates into CSVDGGDGELFF.

This clonotype was counted a few times. The genes are TRBV25-1 and TRBJ2-7, with D tentatively TRBD2 (6 bases). Per the germline V gene, CDR1 is MGHDK and CDR2 is SYGVNS. The CDR3 covers 13 residues. Deletions cut 5 bases from V and 2 bases from J, with 10 bases between. The CDR3 spells CASSRDFAYEQYF. In DNA, the CDR3 is TGTGCCAGCAGTCGGGACTTCGCCTACGAGCAGTACTTC.

This clonotype was recorded a few times. This sequence may be a read error, since a much larger clone differs from it by one base. This rearrangement joins TRBV7-2 to TRBJ2-7; D is ambiguous. Germline CDR1 reads SGHTA; CDR2 reads FQGNSA. The CDR3 length is 13 residues. V dropped 4 bases and J dropped 4 bases, with 11 bases sitting between them. CDR3 DNA: TGTGCCAGCAGCTCATGGGTATCTTACGAGCAGTACTTC. This translates into CASSSWVSYEQYF. Looking up the rest from reference TRBV7-2 and TRBJ2-7 gives the full variable domain: GAGVSQSPSNKVTEKGKDVELRCDPISGHTALYWYRQSLGQGLEFLIYFQGNSAPDKSGLPSDRFSAERTGGSVSTLTIQRTQQEDSAVYLCASSSWVSYEQYFGPGTRLTVT.

This clonotype came up many times. The CDR3 nucleotides are TGCGCCAGCAGCTTGGCTAGCGGGACGGGAAACAATGAGCAGTTCTTC. This codes for CASSLASGTGNNEQFF. This chain joins TRBV5-1 and TRBJ2-1, with TRBD2 identical over 9 bases. J lost 5 bases, V lost 0 bases, and 6 bases had no gene match. Germline values: CDR1 SGHRS, CDR2 YFSETQ. This CDR3 region has 16 residues.

To note about this clonotype: A much larger clone is a single base away; this may be a read error. The rearrangement joins TRBV25-1 to TRBJ1-1, with TRBD1 identical over 9 bases. Germline V gene data show CDR1 as MGHDK and CDR2 as SYGVNS. The J segment lost 3 bases and the V segment lost 1 base, leaving 6 bases of the junction unmatched. This CDR3 has 16 residues. The DNA for the CDR3 is TGTGCCAGCAGTGAATGGGACAGGGTGGGAGACACTGAAGCTTTCTTT. Translation: CASSEWDRVGDTEAFF.